This T cell receptor beta chain was sequenced during a study of blood T cells in healthy people across ages. A J-beta primer mix and a sample-barcoded 5' primer were used in a second PCR of about 6 to 12 cycles. Each cDNA molecule was tagged by a template-switch adaptor that had 12 random nucleotides. TCRdb analysed the 5' RACE reads with MiXCR anew, one entry per CDR3 protein. The sample has roughly 1.6 million distinct CDR3 sequences; almost 35% are singletons. Study-wide results and limits: More naive CD4+ cells and higher diversity were found in long-lived than in aged donors. PBMC samples, being unsorted, prevented any conclusive comparison of naive and antigen-experienced cells.

This clonotype was found a few times. Its antigen remains unidentified. The CDR3 has 17 amino acids. V dropped 5 bases and J dropped 2; count of bases not matched to a gene: 7. The germline gives CDR1 MNHEY, CDR2 SMNVEV (reference sequence). This chain uses TRBV27 with TRBJ2-7; 15 bases align to TRBD2. Material: blood. The receptor was derived from a woman in her twenties or thirties in good health. CDR3 amino acids: CASSPWTSGRGPYEQYF. CDR3 bases: TGTGCCAGCAGTCCCTGGACTAGCGGGAGGGGGCCCTACGAGCAGTACTTC.